This T cell receptor beta chain was documented in a study of blood T cell repertoires in COVID-19. For the study at large: Acute and convalescent COVID-19 specimens originated in the United States, Italy and Spain. T cells, B-cell-depleted T cells, or PBMCs provided the cDNA or gDNA that served as material.

Enrollees, about 18 to 95 years old, lived in around 23 US areas. Cohort placement rested on clinical history that participants reported themselves. The CDR3 is 14 amino acids. Germline CDR1 and CDR2: MNHEY and SMNVEV (reference sequence). The V end was cut by 3 bases, the J end by 0 bases, with 8 bases between. The repertoire was sequenced with immunoSEQ multiplex PCR; TCRdb's copy has only in-frame clones and lacks some. This table holds more than 350,000 clones, around 89% found once. The genes are TRBV27 and TRBJ1-1; D gene uncertain. Sequences were obtained from PBMCs or T cells enriched from blood (not recorded which). The receptor was derived from a young man who had recovered from COVID-19. CDR3: CASSFDGLNTEAFF. CDR3 DNA sequence: TGTGCCAGCAGTTTCGATGGCCTGAACACTGAAGCTTTCTTT.